The 21 T cell receptor beta chains listed next were all sequenced from one sample in a study of cytotoxic CD8 clonotypes in ibrutinib-treated CLL. Using immunoSEQ multiplex PCR, the repertoire was profiled, and TCRdb retains in-frame clones only, with some absent. The sample includes hundreds of thousands of clones, nearly 80% of them seen just once. The source material was PBMCs, sampled after 12 months of ibrutinib treatment. These receptors came from a human donor with chronic lymphocytic leukemia.

V usage is TRBV5-6 and J usage is TRBJ1-1; no definite D call. This CDR3 is 12 amino acids long. Per germline, CDR1 SGHDT and CDR2 YYEEEE. V shed 2 bases and J shed 7 bases, with 9 bases lying between them. This CDR3 is CASSFAEGEAFF. The CDR3 DNA follows: TGTGCCAGCAGCTTCGCGGAGGGTGAAGCTTTCTTT.

This chain uses TRBV6-5 with TRBJ2-1, with 7 positions matching TRBD2. Germline V lookup: CDR1 MNHEY, CDR2 SVGAGI. J was trimmed by 0 bases and V by 5 bases; bases with no gene match: 4. This CDR3 spans 15 amino acids. The CDR3 spells CASSRDYHSYNEQFF. The DNA of the CDR3 is TGTGCCAGCAGTCGGGACTACCACTCCTACAATGAGCAGTTCTTC.

The chain employs TRBV5-4 and TRBJ1-4, with 8 bases matching TRBD1. This CDR3 spans 14 amino acids. CDR1 is SGHNT, CDR2 YYREEE, per germline (reference sequence). V was clipped by 0 bases and J by 10 bases; unmatched bases: 5. Here the CDR3 reads CASSLAGGGGKLFF. In DNA, the CDR3 is TGTGCCAGCAGCTTGGCAGGGGGCGGCGGAAAACTGTTTTTT.

The V and J genes are TRBV4-1 and TRBJ2-7; 8 bases are shared with TRBD1. CDR1 MGHRA and CDR2 YSYEKL come from the germline V gene. The CDR3 is 16 amino acids. Losses at the gene ends were 1 base for V and 5 bases for J; bases not matched to a gene: 10. DNA for the CDR3: TGCGCCAGCAGCCAAGTGCAGGGGGCGATATTCGACGAGCAGTACTTC. Protein product: CASSQVQGAIFDEQYF.

This chain links TRBV5-1 with TRBJ1-2; D is uncertain. Germline values: CDR1 SGHRS, CDR2 YFSETQ. This CDR3 contains 13 residues. The V end was cut by 4 bases, the J end by 6 bases, with 13 bases between. The CDR3 spells CASSGRGGDGYTF. The CDR3 nucleotides read TGCGCCAGCAGCGGCAGAGGAGGTGATGGCTACACCTTC.

The chain employs TRBV10-2 and TRBJ2-7; no clear D. Trimming took 8 bases from V and 9 from J, leaving 14 bases between them. Germline V CDR1 and CDR2: WSHSY, SAAADI. The CDR3 totals 11 residues. The CDR3 protein is CASSPGPVQYF. CDR3 in DNA: TGCGCCAGCTCCCCCGGGCCGGTGCAGTACTTC.

The chain joins TRBV6-5 to TRBJ2-7, with 9 bases identical to TRBD1. This CDR3 is 15 amino acids long. Trimming cost V 6 bases and J 6 bases; bases outside gene matches: 12. Per the germline V gene, CDR1 is MNHEY and CDR2 is SVGAGI. The CDR3 DNA follows: TGTGCCAGCAGCACATACGGGACAGGGTTATTCGAGCAGTACTTC. Amino acid sequence: CASSTYGTGLFEQYF.

V gene TRBV21-1 combines with J gene TRBJ2-7; TRBD1, the D gene given by the table, was not confirmed from the DNA. TRBV21-1 is recorded as a pseudogene. The CDR3 runs to 16 residues. The CDR3 region is CASSKKSGQGSYEQYF. In nucleotides, the CDR3 is TGTGCCAGCAGCAAAAAATCGGGACAGGGGTCCTACGAGCAGTACTTC.

This chain uses TRBV6-5 with TRBJ1-2; D gene ambiguous. Per germline, CDR1 MNHEY and CDR2 SVGAGI. V was trimmed by 0 bases and J by 1 base, leaving 6 bases between them. The CDR3 is 14 amino acids. Written as DNA, the CDR3 is TGTGCCAGCAGTTACTCGATCATTAACTATGGCTACACCTTC. Translating it yields CASSYSIINYGYTF.

This clone has a handful of counts. The chain carries TRBV7-9 and TRBJ1-1, with 7 bases fitting TRBD1. The CDR3 runs 15 residues. From germline, CDR1 is SEHNR and CDR2 FQNEAQ (reference sequence). J gave up 7 bases and V 0 bases, and 8 bases lay outside the gene matches. In DNA form, the CDR3 reads TGTGCCAGCAGCTTAGCGGTTGGCAGGGGGAATGAAGCTTTCTTT. Its translation is CASSLAVGRGNEAFF.

J is TRBJ2-3 and V is TRBV11-3, with 12 nucleotides matching TRBD2. This CDR3 has 16 residues. The junction had 3 bases not matched to a gene; V was cut back by 3 bases and J by 2 bases. Germline CDR1 SGHNT, CDR2 YENEEA. CDR3 residues: CASSFRLAGDTDTQYF. The CDR3 DNA follows: TGTGCCAGCAGCTTCAGACTAGCGGGGGACACAGATACGCAGTATTTT.

The chain recombines TRBV18 with TRBJ1-5; D unresolved. The CDR3 has 15 residues. V lost 4 bases and J 0 bases, leaving 10 bases between the germline ends. Per the germline V gene, CDR1 is KGHSH and CDR2 is LQKENI. The DNA for the CDR3 is TGTGCCAGCTCACAGACGGCCGATAGCAATCAGCCCCAGCATTTT. Translation: CASSQTADSNQPQHF.

The rearrangement links TRBV4-1 to TRBJ2-5; 9 bases line up with TRBD1. This CDR3 comprises 17 residues. In germline, CDR1 is MGHRA, CDR2 YSYEKL. With 0 bases clipped from V and 4 bases from J, the junction kept 9 bases outside the gene matches. The CDR3 DNA sequence: TGCGCCAGCAGCCAAGATGAGGACAGGGGACGGGGAGAGACCCAGTACTTC. It specifies CASSQDEDRGRGETQYF.

The gene calls are TRBV7-9 and TRBJ1-2; 9 positions agree with TRBD1. CDR3 size: 14 residues. The trim removed 5 bases at V and 3 bases at J, leaving 4 bases unmatched. Germline loops: CDR1 SEHNR, CDR2 FQNEAQ (reference sequence). The CDR3 DNA reads as TGTGCCAGCAGCCCGGGACAGGGTGACTATGGCTACACCTTC. It codes for CASSPGQGDYGYTF.

This clone has only a few counts. The rearrangement uses TRBV5-4 and TRBJ1-2; D is unresolved. Germline lookup yields CDR1 SGHNT and CDR2 YYREEE (reference sequence). Trimming took off 2 bases at V and 1 base at J, with 6 bases between the two ends. This CDR3 has 13 residues. The CDR3 protein is CASSFDGNYGYTF. CDR3 nucleotide sequence: TGTGCCAGCAGCTTCGACGGTAACTATGGCTACACCTTC.

The rearrangement joins TRBV6-1 to TRBJ2-6; D is unresolved. The germline V and J ends were trimmed by 6 bases and 0 bases, with 9 bases remaining between them. CDR1 is MNHNS and CDR2 is SASEGT in the germline V gene. The CDR3 spans 15 residues. CDR3 sequence (DNA): TGTGCCAGCAGGACACAGCCCTCTGGGGCCAACGTCCTGACTTTC. Its translation: CASRTQPSGANVLTF.

The J gene is TRBJ1-5, the V gene TRBV4-1; D is undetermined. The CDR3 extends over 14 amino acids. V was trimmed by 1 base and J by 4 bases, leaving 8 bases between them. The V gene's germline CDR1 is MGHRA and CDR2 YSYEKL. CDR3 in amino acids: CASSQVSGNQPQHF. The DNA of the CDR3 is TGCGCCAGCAGCCAAGTTTCCGGAAATCAGCCCCAGCATTTT.

The gene calls are TRBV7-9 and TRBJ1-2; no definite D call. CDR3 length equals 15 residues. CDR1 is SEHNR and CDR2 is FQNEAQ in the germline V gene (reference sequence). Deletions cut 5 bases from V and 0 bases from J, with 13 bases between. The CDR3 reads CASSPPRMANYGYTF. DNA for the CDR3: TGTGCCAGCAGCCCCCCGCGGATGGCTAACTATGGCTACACCTTC.

The chain links TRBV30 to TRBJ2-1; tentative D call: TRBD2 (6 bases). The CDR3 loop spans 13 amino acids. CDR1 and CDR2 from the germline V gene are GTSNPN and SVGIG (reference sequence). V was shortened by 3 bases and J by 6 bases, with 12 bases between the two germline ends. As DNA, the CDR3 is TGTGCCTGGAGAGTCGCGGGGACCAATGAGCAGTTCTTC. Protein sequence: CAWRVAGTNEQFF.

The chain has TRBV19 and TRBJ1-1; TRBD1 might be the D (5 bases). The CDR3 is 13 amino acids. Germline CDR1 LNHDA, CDR2 SQIVND (reference sequence). V lost 4 bases and J 4 bases, leaving 10 bases between the germline ends. CDR3 bases: TGTGCCAGTAGTAGCCAGAGGGGCACTGAAGCTTTCTTT. Translated: CASSSQRGTEAFF.

The chain uses TRBV6-5 and TRBJ1-2, with a weak D call TRBD1 (5 bases). Germline V gene lookup returns CDR1 MNHEY and CDR2 SVGAGI. The CDR3 has 13 amino acids. V dropped 5 bases and J dropped 3 bases, with 10 bases sitting between them. CDR3 bases: TGTGCCAGCAGTCAGACAGCCCACTATGGCTACACCTTC. It translates to CASSQTAHYGYTF.